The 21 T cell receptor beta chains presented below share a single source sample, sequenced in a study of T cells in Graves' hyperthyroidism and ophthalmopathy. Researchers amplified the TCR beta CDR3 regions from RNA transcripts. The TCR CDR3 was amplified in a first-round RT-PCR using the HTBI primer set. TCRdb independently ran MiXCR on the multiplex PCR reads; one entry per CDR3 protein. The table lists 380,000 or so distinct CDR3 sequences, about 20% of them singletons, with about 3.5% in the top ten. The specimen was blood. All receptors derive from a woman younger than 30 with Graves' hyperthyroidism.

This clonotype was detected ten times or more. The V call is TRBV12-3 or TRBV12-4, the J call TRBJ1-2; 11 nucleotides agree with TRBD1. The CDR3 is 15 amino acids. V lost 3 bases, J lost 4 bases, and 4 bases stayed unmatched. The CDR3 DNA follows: TGTGCCAGCAGTTTGCCGGGACAGGGGGTCTATGGCTACACCTTC. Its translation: CASSLPGQGVYGYTF.

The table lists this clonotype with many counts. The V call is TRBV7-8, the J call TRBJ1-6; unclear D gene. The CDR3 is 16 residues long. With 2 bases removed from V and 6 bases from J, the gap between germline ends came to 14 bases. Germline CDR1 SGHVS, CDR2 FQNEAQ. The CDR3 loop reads CASSLSRGTSNSPLHF. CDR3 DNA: TGTGCCAGCAGCTTATCGCGGGGAACTTCTAATTCACCCCTCCACTTT.

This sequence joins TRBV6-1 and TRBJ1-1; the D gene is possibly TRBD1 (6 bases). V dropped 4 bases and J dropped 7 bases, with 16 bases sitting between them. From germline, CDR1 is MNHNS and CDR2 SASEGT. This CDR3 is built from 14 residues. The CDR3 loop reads CASSVQGPVFEAFF. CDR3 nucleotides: TGTGCCAGCAGTGTTCAGGGGCCCGTCTTTGAAGCTTTCTTT.

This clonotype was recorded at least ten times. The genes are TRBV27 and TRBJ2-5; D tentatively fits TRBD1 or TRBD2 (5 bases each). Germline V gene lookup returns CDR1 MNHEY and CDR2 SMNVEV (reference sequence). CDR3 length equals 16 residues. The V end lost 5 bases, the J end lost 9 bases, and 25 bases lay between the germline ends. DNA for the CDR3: TGTGCCAGCAGTAAACATGCCTCGGGGCAGCTATGGGCCCAGTACTTC. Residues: CASSKHASGQLWAQYF.

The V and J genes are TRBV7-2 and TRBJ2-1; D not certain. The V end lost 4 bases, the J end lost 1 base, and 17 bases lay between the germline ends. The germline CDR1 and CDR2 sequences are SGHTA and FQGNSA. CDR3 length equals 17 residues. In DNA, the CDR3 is TGTGCCAGCAGCTCCAGCTTCCGCGGTCCTTCCTACAATGAGCAGTTCTTC. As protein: CASSSSFRGPSYNEQFF. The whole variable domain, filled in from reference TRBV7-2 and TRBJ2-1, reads GAGVSQSPSNKVTEKGKDVELRCDPISGHTALYWYRQSLGQGLEFLIYFQGNSAPDKSGLPSDRFSAERTGGSVSTLTIQRTQQEDSAVYLCASSSSFRGPSYNEQFFGPGTRLTVL.

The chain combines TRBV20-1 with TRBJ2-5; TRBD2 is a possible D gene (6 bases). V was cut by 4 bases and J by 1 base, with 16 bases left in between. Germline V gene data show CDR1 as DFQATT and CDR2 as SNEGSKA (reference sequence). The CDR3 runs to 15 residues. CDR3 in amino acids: CSATRDSHTQETQYF. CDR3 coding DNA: TGCAGTGCTACTCGGGACTCTCATACCCAAGAGACCCAGTACTTC.

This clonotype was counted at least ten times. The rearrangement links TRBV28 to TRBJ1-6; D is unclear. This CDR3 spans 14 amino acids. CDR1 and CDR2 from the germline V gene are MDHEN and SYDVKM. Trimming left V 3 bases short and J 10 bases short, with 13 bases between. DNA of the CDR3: TGTGCCAGCAGTTTTGACATCTCTGACTCACCCCTCCACTTT. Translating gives CASSFDISDSPLHF. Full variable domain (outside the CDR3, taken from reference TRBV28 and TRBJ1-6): DVKVTQSSRYLVKRTGEKVFLECVQDMDHENMFWYRQDPGLGLRLIYFSYDVKMKEKGDIPEGYSVSREKKERFSLILESASTNQTSMYLCASSFDISDSPLHFGNGTRLTVT.

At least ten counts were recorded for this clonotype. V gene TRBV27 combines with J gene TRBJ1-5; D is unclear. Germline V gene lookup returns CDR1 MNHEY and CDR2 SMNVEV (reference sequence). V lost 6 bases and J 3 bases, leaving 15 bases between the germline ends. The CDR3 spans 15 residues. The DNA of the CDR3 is TGTGCCAGCAGCCCCGCAAGAGGCTACAATCAGCCCCAGCATTTT. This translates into CASSPARGYNQPQHF.

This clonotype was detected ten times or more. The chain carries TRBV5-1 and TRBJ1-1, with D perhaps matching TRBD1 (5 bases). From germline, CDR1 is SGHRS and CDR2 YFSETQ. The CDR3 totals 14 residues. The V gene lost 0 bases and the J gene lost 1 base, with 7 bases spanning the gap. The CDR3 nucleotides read TGCGCCAGCAGCTTGGAGGGGCGGAACACTGAAGCTTTCTTT. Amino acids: CASSLEGRNTEAFF.

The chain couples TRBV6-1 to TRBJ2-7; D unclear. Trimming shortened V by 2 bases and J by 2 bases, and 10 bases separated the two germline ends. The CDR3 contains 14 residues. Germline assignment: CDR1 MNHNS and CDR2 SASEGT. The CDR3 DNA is TGTGCCAGCAGTGAACAAGGCGGTACCTACGAGCAGTACTTC. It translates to CASSEQGGTYEQYF.

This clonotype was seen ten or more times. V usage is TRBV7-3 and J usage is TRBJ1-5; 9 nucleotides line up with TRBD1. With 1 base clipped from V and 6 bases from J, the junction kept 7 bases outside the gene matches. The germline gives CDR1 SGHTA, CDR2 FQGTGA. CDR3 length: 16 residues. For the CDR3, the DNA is TGTGCCAGCAGCTTAAGATGCGGGACAGGGTCTCAGCCCCAGCATTTT. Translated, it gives CASSLRCGTGSQPQHF.

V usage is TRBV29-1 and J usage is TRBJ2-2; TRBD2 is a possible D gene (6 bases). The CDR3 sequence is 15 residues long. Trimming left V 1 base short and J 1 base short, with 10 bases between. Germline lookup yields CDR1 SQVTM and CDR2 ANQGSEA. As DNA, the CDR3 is TGCAGCGTTGAAGGATCCGGGGGGAACACCGGGGAGCTGTTTTTT. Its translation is CSVEGSGGNTGELFF.

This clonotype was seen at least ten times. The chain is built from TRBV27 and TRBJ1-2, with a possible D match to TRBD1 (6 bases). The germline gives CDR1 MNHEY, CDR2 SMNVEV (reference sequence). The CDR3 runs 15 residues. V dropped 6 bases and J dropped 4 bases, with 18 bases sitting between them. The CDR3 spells CASRTGVRASYGYTF. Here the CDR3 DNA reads TGTGCCAGCAGGACAGGCGTGAGGGCCTCCTATGGCTACACCTTC.

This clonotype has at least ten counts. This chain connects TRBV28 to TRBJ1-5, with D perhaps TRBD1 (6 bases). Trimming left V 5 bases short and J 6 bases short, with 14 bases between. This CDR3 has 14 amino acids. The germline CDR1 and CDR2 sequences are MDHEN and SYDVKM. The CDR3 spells CASSLRRGRQPQHF. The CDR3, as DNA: TGTGCCAGCAGTCTCCGCAGGGGCCGTCAGCCCCAGCATTTT. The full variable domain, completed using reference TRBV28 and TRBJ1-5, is DVKVTQSSRYLVKRTGEKVFLECVQDMDHENMFWYRQDPGLGLRLIYFSYDVKMKEKGDIPEGYSVSREKKERFSLILESASTNQTSMYLCASSLRRGRQPQHFGDGTRLSIL.

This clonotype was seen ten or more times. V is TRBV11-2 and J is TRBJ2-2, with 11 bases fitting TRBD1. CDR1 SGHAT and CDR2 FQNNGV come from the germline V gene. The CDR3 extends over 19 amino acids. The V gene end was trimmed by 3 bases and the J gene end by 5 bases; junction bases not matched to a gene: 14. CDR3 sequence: CASSLASTGTGGRTGELFF. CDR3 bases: TGTGCCAGCAGCTTGGCATCTACCGGGACAGGGGGAAGGACCGGGGAGCTGTTTTTT.

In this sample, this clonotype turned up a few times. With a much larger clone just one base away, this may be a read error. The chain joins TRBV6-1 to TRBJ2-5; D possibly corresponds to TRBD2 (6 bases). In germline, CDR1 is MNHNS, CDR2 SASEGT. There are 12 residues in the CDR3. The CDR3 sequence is CASSVPGETKYF. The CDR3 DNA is TGTGCCAGCAGTGTACCGGGGGAGACCAAGTACTTC.

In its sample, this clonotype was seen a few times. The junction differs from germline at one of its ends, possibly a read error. Here the CDR3 reads CASSSSEGGTEALF. CDR3 DNA sequence: TGTGCCAGCAGCTCCTCGGAAGGGGGCACTGAAGCTCTCTTT. V usage is TRBV13 and J usage is TRBJ1-1; 7 bases are shared with TRBD1. Germline CDR1 is PRHDT and CDR2 is FYEKMQ (reference sequence). The CDR3 is 14 amino acids.

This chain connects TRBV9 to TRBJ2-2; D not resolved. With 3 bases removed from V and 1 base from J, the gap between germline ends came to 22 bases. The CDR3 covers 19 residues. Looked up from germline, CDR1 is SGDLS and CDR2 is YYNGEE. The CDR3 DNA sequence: TGTGCCAGCAGCGCCTTGGGGTCGCCTACGGTGGGGAACACCGGGGAGCTGTTTTTT. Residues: CASSALGSPTVGNTGELFF. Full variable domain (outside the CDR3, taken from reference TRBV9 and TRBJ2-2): DSGVTQTPKHLITATGQRVTLRCSPRSGDLSVYWYQQSLDQGLQFLIQYYNGEERAKGNILERFSAQQFPDLHSELNLSSLELGDSALYFCASSALGSPTVGNTGELFFGEGSRLTVL.

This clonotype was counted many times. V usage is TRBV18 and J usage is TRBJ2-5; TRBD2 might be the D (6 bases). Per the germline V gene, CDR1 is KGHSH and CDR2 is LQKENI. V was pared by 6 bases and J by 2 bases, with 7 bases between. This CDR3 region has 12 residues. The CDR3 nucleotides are TGTGCCAGCTCCGGAGGGCAAGAGACCCAGTACTTC. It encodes CASSGGQETQYF.

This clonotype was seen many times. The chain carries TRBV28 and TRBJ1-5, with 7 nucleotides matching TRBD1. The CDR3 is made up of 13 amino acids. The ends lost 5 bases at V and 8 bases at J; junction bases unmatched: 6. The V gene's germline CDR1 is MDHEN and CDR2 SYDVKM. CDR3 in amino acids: CASSRTTGEPQHF. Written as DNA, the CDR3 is TGTGCCAGCAGTCGAACCACAGGGGAGCCCCAGCATTTT.

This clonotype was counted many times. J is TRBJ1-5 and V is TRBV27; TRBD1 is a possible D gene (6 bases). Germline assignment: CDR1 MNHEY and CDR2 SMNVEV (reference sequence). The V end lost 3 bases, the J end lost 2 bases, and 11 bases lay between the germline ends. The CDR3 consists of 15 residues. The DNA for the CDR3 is TGTGCCAGCAGTTTGAAACAGGGACGCAATCAGCCCCAGCATTTT. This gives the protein CASSLKQGRNQPQHF.